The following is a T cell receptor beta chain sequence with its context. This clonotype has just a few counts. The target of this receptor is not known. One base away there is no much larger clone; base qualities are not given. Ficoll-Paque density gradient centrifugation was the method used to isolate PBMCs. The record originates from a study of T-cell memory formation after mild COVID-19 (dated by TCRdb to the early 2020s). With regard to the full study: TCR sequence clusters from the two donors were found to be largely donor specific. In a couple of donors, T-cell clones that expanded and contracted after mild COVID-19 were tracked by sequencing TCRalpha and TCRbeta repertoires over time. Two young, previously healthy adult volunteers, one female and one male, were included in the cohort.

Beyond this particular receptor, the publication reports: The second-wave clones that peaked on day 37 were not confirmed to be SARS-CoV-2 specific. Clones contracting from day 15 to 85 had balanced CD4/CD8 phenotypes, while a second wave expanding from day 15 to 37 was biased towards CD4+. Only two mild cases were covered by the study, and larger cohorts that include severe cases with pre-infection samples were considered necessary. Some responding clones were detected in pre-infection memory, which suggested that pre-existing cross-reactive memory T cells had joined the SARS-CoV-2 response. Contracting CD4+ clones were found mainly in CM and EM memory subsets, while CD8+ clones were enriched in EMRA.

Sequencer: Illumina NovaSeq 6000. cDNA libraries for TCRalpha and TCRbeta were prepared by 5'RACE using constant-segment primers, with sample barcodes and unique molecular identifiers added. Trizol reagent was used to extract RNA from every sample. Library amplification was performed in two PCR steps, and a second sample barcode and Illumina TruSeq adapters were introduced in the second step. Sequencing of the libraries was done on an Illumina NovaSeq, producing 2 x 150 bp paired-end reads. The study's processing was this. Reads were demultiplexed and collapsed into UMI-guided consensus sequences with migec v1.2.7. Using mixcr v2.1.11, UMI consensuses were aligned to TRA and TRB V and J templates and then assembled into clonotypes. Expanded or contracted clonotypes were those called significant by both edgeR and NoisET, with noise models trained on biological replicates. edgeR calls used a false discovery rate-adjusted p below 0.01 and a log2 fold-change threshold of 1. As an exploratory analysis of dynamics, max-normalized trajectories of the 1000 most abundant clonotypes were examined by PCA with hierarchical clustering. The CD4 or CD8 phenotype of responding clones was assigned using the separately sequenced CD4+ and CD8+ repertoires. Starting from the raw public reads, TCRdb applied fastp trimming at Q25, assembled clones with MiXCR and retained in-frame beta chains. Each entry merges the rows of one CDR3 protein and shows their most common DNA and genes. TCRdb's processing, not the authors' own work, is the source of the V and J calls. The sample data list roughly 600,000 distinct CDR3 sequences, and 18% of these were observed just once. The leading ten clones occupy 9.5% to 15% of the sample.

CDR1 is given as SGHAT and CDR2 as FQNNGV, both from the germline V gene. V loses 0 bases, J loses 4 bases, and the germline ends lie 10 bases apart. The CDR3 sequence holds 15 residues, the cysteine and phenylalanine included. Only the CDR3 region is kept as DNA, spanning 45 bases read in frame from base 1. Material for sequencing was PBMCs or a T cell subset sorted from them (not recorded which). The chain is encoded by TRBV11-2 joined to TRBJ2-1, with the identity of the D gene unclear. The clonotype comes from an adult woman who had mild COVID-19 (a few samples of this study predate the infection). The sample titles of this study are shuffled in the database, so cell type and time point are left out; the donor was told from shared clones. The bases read TGTGCCAGCAGCTTAGAAGGCTCCAAATACAATGAGCAGTTCTTC. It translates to CASSLEGSKYNEQFF.